Included here is one TCR beta chain sequence, with context. Original processing notes: Nucleated cell number was recorded as an estimate derived from reference gene primer amplification. Clones were sequenced by immunoSEQ multiplex PCR, and TCRdb holds only the in-frame ones, with some missing. V and J calls and clone size are given by that table; D and trimming were obtained from the DNA. The sample contains 150,000 to 200,000 clones, about 80% of which appear only once. These data belong to a study of blood T cell repertoires in COVID-19. Study-level information: The analysed material was cDNA or gDNA that came from T cells, B-cell-depleted T cells, or PBMCs.

This CDR3 contains 13 residues. The V segment lost 1 base and the J segment 13 bases; nucleotides outside the gene matches: 8. Germline CDR1 and CDR2: GTSNPN and SVGIG (reference sequence). The receptor was derived from a woman aged 70 to 79 with acute or convalescent COVID-19. Sample: peripheral blood. This chain uses TRBV30 with TRBJ2-1, with 9 positions matching TRBD1. CDR3 bases: TGTGCCTGGAGTGCATCCCGGGACAGGGACCAGTTCTTC. Translating it yields CAWSASRDRDQFF.